The clone carrying this TCR beta chain appeared once. These data originate in a study of blood T cell repertoires in COVID-19. Study background: T cells, B-cell-depleted T cells, or PBMCs supplied cDNA or gDNA.

Data came from immunoSEQ multiplex PCR; TCRdb stores just in-frame clones and leaves some out. The data show 220,000 or so clones, more than 65% seen once. The CDR3 spans 15 residues. Trimming cost V 3 bases and J 4 bases; bases outside gene matches: 7. The germline V gene encodes CDR1 GTSNPN and CDR2 SVGIG (reference sequence). Sequencing input: peripheral blood. The gene calls are TRBV30 and TRBJ2-3; TRBD2 aligns across 10 bases. The clonotype was recovered from a woman in her 30s who had recovered from COVID-19. CDR3 DNA: TGTGCCTGGAGCGCCGTAGCGGGAGGACCAGATACGCAGTATTTT. Its protein product is CAWSAVAGGPDTQYF.